Included here is one TCR beta chain sequence, with context. The antigen is unknown. Patients were excluded if they had other autoimmune diseases or uncontrolled infections, and likewise if pregnancy or lactation applied. Physicians reached a diagnosis by relying on clinical symptoms, serum thyroxine, TRAb, thyroid ultrasound and orbital computed tomography. V gave up 6 bases and J gave up 2 bases, with 16 bases separating them. The CDR3 is made up of 15 amino acids. CDR1 is KGHSH, CDR2 LQKENI, per germline. This entry is derived from a study of Graves' ophthalmopathy and Graves' hyperthyroidism. Study-level findings and limits: Blood also contained most of the expanded thyroid clonotypes above 0.001 frequency.

Scientists amplified the TCR beta CDR3 regions from RNA transcripts. HTBI primers were employed in first-round RT-PCR, then a second-round multiplex PCR followed. Each CDR3 protein gets one entry after TCRdb re-called the multiplex PCR reads with MiXCR. The sample holds a few hundred thousand distinct CDR3 sequences; less than 45% are singletons and the top ten take about 4.2%. Material for sequencing was peripheral blood or thyroid tissue (not recorded which). The V gene is TRBV18, the J gene TRBJ2-5; no clear D gene. The clonotype comes from an adult man with Graves' hyperthyroidism. The CDR3 protein is CASSPPSGQQETQYF. The CDR3 DNA follows: TGTGCCAGCTCCCCTCCCTCGGGCCAACAAGAGACCCAGTACTTC.